Reported below is one T cell receptor beta chain. The antigen remains undetermined. This sample stems from a study of shared clonotypes between healthy human individuals. Study-level results: Non-shared clonotypes had lower generation probabilities than those shared by all four donors.

Under the authors' procedure: Without quality scores, immunoSEQ junctional reads could not be filtered like full-length reads. The table came from immunoSEQ multiplex PCR; TCRdb's copy has only in-frame clones and leaves some out. V and J calls and clone size are copied from that table; D and trimming were computed from the DNA. The sample records around 2.5 million clones, roughly 93% being singletons. This clonotype was obtained from a young man in good health. Some clones in this sample may be carry-over from other donors' samples. Sequencing used naive CD4+ T cells from PBMCs. As to subset: CD45RA+ positively selected.

The CDR3 spells CATSLSGTSTGELFF. CDR3 nucleotides: TGTGCCACAAGCTTATCCGGGACATCCACCGGGGAGCTGTTTTTT. The chain uses TRBV2 and TRBJ2-2, with D possibly being TRBD1 (6 bases). V lost 10 bases and J 4 bases, leaving 19 bases between the germline ends. Per germline, CDR1 SNHLY and CDR2 FYNNEI. The CDR3 extends over 15 amino acids. Drawing the rest from reference TRBV2 and TRBJ2-2, the complete variable domain is EPEVTQTPSHQVTQMGQEVILRCVPISNHLYFYWYRQILGQKVEFLVSFYNNEISEKSEIFDDQFSVERPDGSNFTLKIRSTKLEDSAMYFCATSLSGTSTGELFFGEGSRLTVL.